Listed here is a single T cell receptor (beta chain). This sample stems from a study of blood T cell repertoires in COVID-19. Study in general: T cells, B-cell-depleted T cells, or PBMCs supplied cDNA or gDNA.

This CDR3 is 14 amino acids long. In germline, CDR1 is SQVTM, CDR2 ANQGSEA. The V segment lost 7 bases and the J segment 6 bases; nucleotides outside the gene matches: 9. Per the original methods: How many nucleated cells were present was estimated from reference gene primer amplification. Here immunoSEQ multiplex PCR was the method, and the copy in TCRdb shows in-frame clones only, minus some. V and J calls and clone size come straight from that table; D and trimming were deduced from the DNA. The sample yields fewer than 110,000 clones, about 90% seen once. The origin of this receptor is a woman aged 30 to 39 with acute or convalescent COVID-19. This chain uses TRBV29-1 with TRBJ2-7; 13 positions match TRBD2. Material: peripheral blood. CDR3 residues: CSARTSGGLGEQYF. As DNA, the CDR3 is TGCAGCGCCAGGACTAGCGGGGGCCTGGGCGAGCAGTACTTC.